The 7 T cell receptor beta chains given below trace back to one sample, sequenced in a study of cytotoxic CD8 clonotypes in ibrutinib-treated CLL. Generated by immunoSEQ multiplex PCR, the TCRdb table keeps only in-frame clones and is missing some. The table shows some 350,000 clones, with 67% occurring only once. The sequenced sample was PBMCs, obtained after 36 months of ibrutinib treatment. The origin of the receptors is a human donor with chronic lymphocytic leukemia.

DNA for the CDR3: TGTGCCAGTAGTGCCCCGGGGCGGGGGGACTACAATGAGCAGTTCTTC. Its translation: CASSAPGRGDYNEQFF. This chain connects TRBV19 to TRBJ2-1, with TRBD2 matching over 8 bases. V shed 5 bases and J 3 bases; nucleotides not matched to a gene: 9. This CDR3 has 16 amino acids. Germline V CDR1 and CDR2: LNHDA, SQIVND (reference sequence).

CDR3 protein: CASSPGTVNIQYF. In DNA form, the CDR3 reads TGCGCCAGCAGCCCCGGGACAGTTAACATTCAGTACTTC. This sequence joins TRBV10-1 and TRBJ2-4, with 7 bases lining up with TRBD1. The CDR3 runs 13 residues. V dropped 6 bases and J dropped 7; count of bases not matched to a gene: 6. Germline CDR1 and CDR2: WNHNN and SYGVQD (reference sequence).

This clone was detected only a few times. J is TRBJ1-5 and V is TRBV4-1; D gene ambiguous. V lost 0 bases and J 0 bases, leaving 3 bases between the germline ends. The CDR3 length is 14 residues. The germline gives CDR1 MGHRA, CDR2 YSYEKL. The CDR3 region is CASSQEGSNQPQHF. CDR3 nucleotides: TGCGCCAGCAGCCAAGAGGGTAGCAATCAGCCCCAGCATTTT.

V gene TRBV5-1 combines with J gene TRBJ2-2; the match to TRBD2 covers 11 bases. CDR1 and CDR2 (germline): SGHRS, YFSETQ. V lost 4 bases to trimming and J lost 4 bases; unmatched junction nucleotides: 3. This CDR3 is built from 15 residues. CDR3 coding DNA: TGCGCCAGCAGCAAAGGGACTAGCGGCACCGGGGAGCTGTTTTTT. It translates to CASSKGTSGTGELFF. The whole variable domain, filled in from reference TRBV5-1 and TRBJ2-2, reads KAGVTQTPRYLIKTRGQQVTLSCSPISGHRSVSWYQQTPGQGLQFLFEYFSETQRNKGNFPGRFSGRQFSNSRSEMNVSTLELGDSALYLCASSKGTSGTGELFFGEGSRLTVL.

The chain joins TRBV28 to TRBJ2-3; no firm D call. Trimming shortened V by 8 bases and J by 4 bases, and 10 bases separated the two germline ends. The CDR3 length is 12 residues. CDR1 and CDR2 from the germline V gene are MDHEN and SYDVKM. In nucleotides, the CDR3 is TGTGCCAGCCGGGCTATGGCAGATACGCAGTATTTT. This sequence encodes CASRAMADTQYF.

This chain connects TRBV29-1 to TRBJ2-3, with a tentative D call TRBD1 (5 bases). This CDR3 is built from 13 residues. V was shortened by 7 bases and J by 2 bases, with 13 bases between the two germline ends. Germline V gene data show CDR1 as SQVTM and CDR2 as ANQGSEA. DNA of the CDR3: TGCAGCGCCCGACAGAGGCTCACAGATACGCAGTATTTT. Its translation: CSARQRLTDTQYF.

J is TRBJ1-2 and V is TRBV5-1; D possibly corresponds to TRBD1 (5 bases). CDR3 length: 15 amino acids. V was clipped by 0 bases and J by 6 bases, with 15 bases between them. CDR1 is SGHRS, CDR2 YFSETQ, per germline. CDR3 DNA sequence: TGCGCCAGCAGCTTGGTTGGAGGGGCGGGGAATGGCTACACCTTC. It is translated as CASSLVGGAGNGYTF.